The clone carrying this T cell receptor (beta chain) was recorded only once. V was clipped by 5 bases and J by 3 bases, with 6 bases between them. The germline V gene encodes CDR1 SNHLY and CDR2 FYNNEI. The CDR3 is made up of 12 amino acids. These data originate in a study of cytomegalovirus exposure and HLA in healthy donors. Primers: 60 Vbeta forward and 13 Jbeta reverse. Only in-frame clones appear in the TCRdb table, and some are missing; sequencing was by immunoSEQ multiplex PCR. The table has about 130,000 clones, more than 80% seen once. The donors, nominally healthy at sampling, likely had unrecorded immune exposures.

Material: PBMCs. The sequence came from a man in his forties in good health and CMV-seronegative. This chain links TRBV2 with TRBJ2-3; D perhaps matches TRBD1 (5 bases). The CDR3 bases are TGTGCCAGCAGTAGGACAACAGATACGCAGTATTTT. Residues: CASSRTTDTQYF.